This T cell receptor beta chain was profiled in a study of regulatory T cells in long-lasting Graves disease. Both iRepertoire HTBI primers and Arm-PCR of CDR3 regions were used to build the TCR beta libraries. One entry per CDR3 protein, called by TCRdb with MiXCR from the multiplex PCR reads. This table has 500,000 or so distinct CDR3 sequences, approximately 16% appearing once. Time point meaning: newly diagnosed GD, antithyroid drugs for less than 3 months. From RNA extracted from PBMCs, the TCR library was made. Trimming left V 6 bases short and J 7 bases short, with 25 bases between. The CDR3 is 16 amino acids. From germline, CDR1 is SNHLY and CDR2 FYNNEI. As concerns this clonotype: This sequence is one base from a far larger clone and is likely a read error.

The sample was also reused in another study, on T cells in Graves' hyperthyroidism and ophthalmopathy.

The rearrangement joins TRBV2 to TRBJ2-7; D might be TRBD2 (7 bases). Source: peripheral blood mononuclear cells (PBMCs), taken at new diagnosis, from a patient treated with antithyroid drugs. The receptor was derived from a woman aged 35-60 years with Graves disease. CDR3 amino acids: CASSPIAGASYNEQYF. The CDR3 bases are TGTGCCAGCAGCCCGATTGCGGGGGCGTCCTACAATGAGCAGTACTTC.